These 12 T cell receptor beta chains were all obtained from the same sample, sequenced in a study of shared clonotypes between healthy human individuals. CD45RO-negative, CCR7-selected cells formed the naive CD8 fraction, which excluded terminally differentiated effector memory CD45RA+ cells. Sequencing used immunoSEQ multiplex PCR; TCRdb keeps in-frame clones, though not all of them. The data hold roughly 1,800,000 clones, with roughly 94% observed a single time. Sequencing was performed on naive CD8+ T cells sorted from blood. Receptor source: a man aged 18 to 29 in good health.

The V call is TRBV28, the J call TRBJ2-1; TRBD2 aligns across 10 bases. Germline values: CDR1 MDHEN, CDR2 SYDVKM. This CDR3 contains 18 residues. V trimming: 3 bases; J trimming: 3 bases; junction bases outside the gene matches: 11. CDR3 nucleotide sequence: TGTGCCAGCAGTTTTCCCCCACTAGCGGGGAACCTCTACAATGAGCAGTTCTTC. Translating gives CASSFPPLAGNLYNEQFF.

The CDR3 bases are TGTGCCAGCAGTGAGGTGCGGGGGGATAATTCACCCCTCCACTTT. Its protein is CASSEVRGDNSPLHF. The chain is built from TRBV2 and TRBJ1-6; TRBD1 might be the D (5 bases). The germline V gene encodes CDR1 SNHLY and CDR2 FYNNEI. V shed 3 bases and J shed 5 bases, with 11 bases lying between them. CDR3 length: 15 residues.

This clone was detected once. The genes are TRBV6-5 and TRBJ2-5, with 7 bases aligning to TRBD1. V gave up 3 bases and J gave up 5 bases; unmatched junction bases: 12. The CDR3 extends over 16 amino acids. CDR1 is MNHEY and CDR2 is SVGAGI in the germline V gene. CDR3 region: CASSYNRGALGETQYF. The CDR3 nucleotides read TGTGCCAGCAGTTATAACAGGGGCGCTCTGGGGGAGACCCAGTACTTC.

The rearrangement joins TRBV6-5 to TRBJ2-2, with D uncertain. V lost 6 bases and J 7 bases, leaving 12 bases between the germline ends. This CDR3 comprises 13 residues. Germline V lookup: CDR1 MNHEY, CDR2 SVGAGI. In DNA form, the CDR3 reads TGTGCCAGCAGCCCCCGGCTTGACGGGGAGCTGTTTTTT. Translating it yields CASSPRLDGELFF.

Note on this clone: Other DNA sequences in the same sample also yield this CDR3. The rearrangement uses TRBV12-5 and TRBJ2-2; D unclear. Germline CDR1 LGHNT, CDR2 FRNRAP. The CDR3 length is 12 residues. Trimming took off 6 bases at V and 6 bases at J, with 8 bases between the two ends. Here the CDR3 DNA reads TGTGCTAGTGGCCTCCTTCCCGGGGAGCTGTTTTTT. Translated, it gives CASGLLPGELFF.

The gene calls are TRBV6-5 and TRBJ1-1; no clear D. Germline loops: CDR1 MNHEY, CDR2 SVGAGI. This CDR3 contains 13 residues. Trimming removed 7 bases from V and 4 bases from J, with 13 bases in between. The CDR3 reads CASNREGVTEAFF. The CDR3 region has the DNA TGTGCCAGCAACCGAGAGGGCGTCACTGAAGCTTTCTTT.

Turning to this clone: Distinct nucleotide sequences in the sample also encode this CDR3. As DNA, the CDR3 is TGTGCCAGCAGTGAAGGAGCCACCTACGAGCAGTACTTC. As protein: CASSEGATYEQYF. J is TRBJ2-7 and V is TRBV6-1; D unresolved. The CDR3 spans 13 residues. Between the trimmed V and J ends, which lost 1 base and 2 bases, there was a span of 6 bases. Germline-derived CDR1 and CDR2 are MNHNS and SASEGT.

V usage is TRBV29-1 and J usage is TRBJ2-7, with 7 bases matching TRBD1. After removal of 4 bases from V and 1 base from J, the junction contained 7 bases not matched to a gene. The germline CDR1 and CDR2 sequences are SQVTM and ANQGSEA. This CDR3 is built from 14 residues. The CDR3 loop reads CSVAQRDRSYEQYF. CDR3 nucleotide sequence: TGCAGCGTTGCCCAACGGGACAGATCCTACGAGCAGTACTTC.

The rearrangement links TRBV28 to TRBJ1-1; tentatively, D is TRBD1 (6 bases). The CDR3 length is 13 residues. Trimming took 3 bases from V and 8 from J, leaving 13 bases between them. Germline values: CDR1 MDHEN, CDR2 SYDVKM. CDR3 DNA: TGTGCCAGCAGTTTCCCCGGACAGACAGAAGCTTTCTTT. Translating gives CASSFPGQTEAFF.

CDR3 sequence (DNA): TGTGCCAGCGGGGGACTAGCGGAAGATACGCAGTATTTT. Translated: CASGGLAEDTQYF. V is TRBV2 and J is TRBJ2-3; 11 nucleotides match TRBD2. J gave up 5 bases and V 8 bases, and 3 bases lay outside the gene matches. The CDR3 is made up of 13 amino acids. CDR1 SNHLY and CDR2 FYNNEI come from the germline V gene.

The V gene is TRBV7-9, the J gene TRBJ2-7; D possibly uses TRBD1 or TRBD2 (5 bases each). The CDR3 is 13 residues long. CDR1 SEHNR and CDR2 FQNEAQ come from the germline V gene (reference sequence). V lost 4 bases and J 5 bases, leaving 12 bases between the germline ends. CDR3 sequence reads: CASSSPGAHEQYF. The CDR3 DNA reads as TGTGCCAGCAGCTCCCCCGGGGCCCACGAGCAGTACTTC.

V and J are TRBV27 and TRBJ1-6; D is unclear. Per germline, CDR1 MNHEY and CDR2 SMNVEV (reference sequence). The length of the CDR3 is 13 residues. Trimming pared 0 bases from V and 10 bases from J, leaving 7 bases between. CDR3: CASSLSRASPLHF. Written as DNA, the CDR3 is TGTGCCAGCAGTTTATCTAGGGCCTCACCCCTCCACTTT.